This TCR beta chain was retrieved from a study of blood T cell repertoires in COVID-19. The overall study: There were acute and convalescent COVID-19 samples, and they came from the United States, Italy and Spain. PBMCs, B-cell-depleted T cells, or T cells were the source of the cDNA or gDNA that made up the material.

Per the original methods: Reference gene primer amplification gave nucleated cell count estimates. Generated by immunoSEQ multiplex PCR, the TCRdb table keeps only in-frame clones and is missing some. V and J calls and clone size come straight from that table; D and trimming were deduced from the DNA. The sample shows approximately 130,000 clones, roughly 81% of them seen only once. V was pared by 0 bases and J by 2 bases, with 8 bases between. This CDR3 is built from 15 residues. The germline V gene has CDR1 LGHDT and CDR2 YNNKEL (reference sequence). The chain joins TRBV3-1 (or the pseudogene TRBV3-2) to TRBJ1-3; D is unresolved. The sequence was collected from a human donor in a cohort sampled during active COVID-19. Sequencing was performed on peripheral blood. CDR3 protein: CASSQDANAGNTIYF. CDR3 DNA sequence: TGTGCCAGCAGCCAAGATGCGAACGCTGGAAACACCATATATTTT.